This T cell receptor (beta chain) was identified during a study of shared clonotypes between healthy human individuals. In the naive CD8 group, cells lacked CD45RO and were positively selected for CCR7, so terminally differentiated effector memory CD45RA+ cells were left out. Here immunoSEQ multiplex PCR was the method, and the copy in TCRdb shows in-frame clones only, minus some. Here the sample spans around 2.1 million clones, more than 85% being singletons. About this clone itself: This CDR3 is also generated by other DNA sequences in the sample.

This CDR3 has 13 residues. V was trimmed by 2 bases and J by 7 bases, leaving 12 bases between them. CDR1 is MDHEN, CDR2 SYDVKM, per germline. V gene TRBV28 combines with J gene TRBJ2-7; D possibly matches TRBD1 or TRBD2 (5 bases each). Sequenced material: naive CD8+ T cells from PBMCs. This TCR derives from a man aged 18 to 29 in good health. Some clones in this sample may be carry-over from other donors' samples. The CDR3 coding sequence is TGTGCCAGCAGTTTAGGGACCGGTACTGAGCAGTACTTC. Its protein product is CASSLGTGTEQYF.